This note documents a single TCR beta chain sequence. Libraries were prepared by immunoSEQ multiplex PCR; TCRdb keeps only in-frame clonotypes and omits some of them. The sample includes more than 100,000 clones, 85% to 90% of them seen just once. The data stem from a study of OX40 agonist ivuxolimab in advanced cancers. In the study overall: Ivuxolimab, an antibody acting as an agonist of OX40 (CD134), was used to treat patients.

Germline CDR1 and CDR2: SEHNR and FQNEAQ (reference sequence). This CDR3 comprises 12 residues. V lost 6 bases and J lost 6, with 11 bases in between. The starting material was CD4+ or CD8+ T cells sorted from blood, obtained in a trial of the OX40 agonist ivuxolimab. The J gene is TRBJ1-2, the V gene TRBV7-9; unclear D gene. The clonotype originates from an adult with an advanced solid tumor such as melanoma, head and neck, liver or kidney cancer. The CDR3 loop is CASSPRGNGYTF. DNA for the CDR3: TGTGCCAGCAGTCCCCGAGGAAATGGCTACACCTTC.